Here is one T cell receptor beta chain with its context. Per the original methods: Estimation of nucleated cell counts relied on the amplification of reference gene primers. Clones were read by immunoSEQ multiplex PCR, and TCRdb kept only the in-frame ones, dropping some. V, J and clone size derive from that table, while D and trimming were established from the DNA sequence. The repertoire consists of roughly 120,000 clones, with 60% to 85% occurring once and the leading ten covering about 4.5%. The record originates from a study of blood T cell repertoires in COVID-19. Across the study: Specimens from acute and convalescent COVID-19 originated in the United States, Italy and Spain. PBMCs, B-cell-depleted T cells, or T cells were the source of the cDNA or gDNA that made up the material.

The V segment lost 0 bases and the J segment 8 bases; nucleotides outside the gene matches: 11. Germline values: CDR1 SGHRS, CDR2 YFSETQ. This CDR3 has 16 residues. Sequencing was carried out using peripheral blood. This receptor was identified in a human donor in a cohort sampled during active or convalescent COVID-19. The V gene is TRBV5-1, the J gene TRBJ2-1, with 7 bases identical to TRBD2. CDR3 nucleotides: TGCGCCAGCAGCTTGGTAGCTAGCGGAGGGTGGGATGAGCAGTTCTTC. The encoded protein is CASSLVASGGWDEQFF.